Listed here are 14 T cell receptor beta chains from one sample, sequenced in a study of blood T cells in healthy people across ages. The use of a sample-barcoded 5' primer and a J-beta primer mix characterized a second PCR of about 7 to 12 cycles. TCRdb reprocessed the 5' RACE reads with MiXCR, giving one entry per CDR3 protein. The data contain 650,000 to 800,000 distinct CDR3 sequences, roughly 44% of them singletons. Sequencing input: blood. The receptors were gathered from a man aged 55-75 years in good health.

The chain is built from TRBV12-3 or TRBV12-4 and TRBJ2-3; the D gene is possibly TRBD2 (6 bases). The V end lost 3 bases, the J end lost 1 base, and 11 bases lay between the germline ends. The CDR3 totals 15 residues. The CDR3 loop reads CASSFAGSGTDTQYF. The CDR3 DNA reads as TGTGCCAGCAGTTTTGCGGGGTCTGGCACAGATACGCAGTATTTT.

This clonotype was found many times. The chain joins TRBV4-1 to TRBJ2-1; 8 bases align to TRBD2. CDR3 length: 15 amino acids. Germline lookup yields CDR1 MGHRA and CDR2 YSYEKL. V lost 3 bases to trimming and J lost 5 bases; unmatched junction nucleotides: 6. The CDR3 sequence: CASSQRGTRNNEQFF. The CDR3 bases are TGCGCCAGCAGCCAGAGGGGGACTAGGAACAATGAGCAGTTCTTC.

V and J are TRBV20-1 and TRBJ1-1; weak D call: TRBD1 (5 bases). The CDR3 covers 15 residues. Germline loops: CDR1 DFQATT, CDR2 SNEGSKA (reference sequence). Trimming took 2 bases from V and 3 from J, leaving 16 bases between them. CDR3 sequence reads: CSARPMGTWDTEAFF. In DNA form, the CDR3 reads TGCAGTGCTAGACCAATGGGGACTTGGGACACTGAAGCTTTCTTT.

The chain uses TRBV5-1 and TRBJ1-2, with 8 bases identical to TRBD1. After removal of 3 bases from V and 2 bases from J, the junction contained 3 bases not matched to a gene. Germline V gene sequence: CDR1 SGHRS, CDR2 YFSETQ. This CDR3 contains 14 residues. The CDR3 region has the DNA TGCGCCAGCAGCTCGGGACAGGAGAACTATGGCTACACCTTC. Its translation is CASSSGQENYGYTF.

CDR3 coding DNA: TGCGCCAGCAGCCAAGTACAGGGTAGGGACAATGAGCAGTTCTTC. It specifies CASSQVQGRDNEQFF. The V gene is TRBV4-3, the J gene TRBJ2-1; D is perhaps TRBD1 (6 bases). The CDR3 runs to 15 residues. Looked up from germline, CDR1 is LGHNA and CDR2 is YSLEER. V shed 1 base and J shed 5 bases, with 12 bases lying between them.

This clonotype was seen a few times. The chain links TRBV24-1 to TRBJ2-6; the D is unclear. This CDR3 comprises 17 residues. Trimming removed 0 bases at V and 4 bases at J, with 12 bases between. CDR1 is KGHDR, CDR2 SFDVKD, per germline. The CDR3: CATSDLQNVDGANVLTF. The CDR3 coding sequence is TGTGCCACCAGTGATTTGCAGAATGTGGACGGGGCCAACGTCCTGACTTTC.

The chain uses TRBV12-3 or TRBV12-4 and TRBJ1-2; TRBD1 aligns across 7 bases. The CDR3 is 15 amino acids. The J segment lost 0 bases and the V segment lost 5 bases, leaving 6 bases of the junction unmatched. In nucleotides, the CDR3 is TGTGCCAGCAGTAGGGGACAGCCCGCTAACTATGGCTACACCTTC. This encodes CASSRGQPANYGYTF.

The chain links TRBV15 to TRBJ2-1; D is unresolved. Germline-derived CDR1 and CDR2 are LNHNV and YYDKDF (reference sequence). The CDR3 runs to 12 residues. V was pared by 0 bases and J by 8 bases, with 5 bases between. CDR3 coding DNA: TGTGCCACCAGCAGAGATCGGGATGAGCAGTTCTTC. Encoded protein: CATSRDRDEQFF. Filled out from reference TRBV15 and TRBJ2-1, the complete variable domain reads DAMVIQNPRYQVTQFGKPVTLSCSQTLNHNVMYWYQQKSSQAPKLLFHYYDKDFNNEADTPDNFQSRRPNTSFCFLDIRSPGLGDTAMYLCATSRDRDEQFFGPGTRLTVL.

This clonotype appeared a few times. The chain carries TRBV25-1 and TRBJ1-2; 10 bases map to TRBD1. Germline CDR1 reads MGHDK; CDR2 reads SYGVNS. The CDR3 contains 14 residues. With V trimmed by 6 bases and J by 8 bases, 9 bases remained unmatched. Here the CDR3 reads CASSLRGQGRGYTF. The CDR3 bases are TGTGCCAGCAGCCTCCGGGGACAGGGGAGGGGCTACACCTTC.

V gene TRBV4-1 combines with J gene TRBJ1-4; D gene ambiguous. The ends were cut back, 4 bases at V and 0 bases at J, with 12 bases in the middle. The CDR3 totals 16 residues. The germline V gene encodes CDR1 MGHRA and CDR2 YSYEKL. Written as DNA, the CDR3 is TGCGCCAGCAGCCCCTACGGTGAAGCAACTAATGAAAAACTGTTTTTT. As protein: CASSPYGEATNEKLFF.

This chain connects TRBV5-1 to TRBJ2-3; D is undetermined. Looked up from germline, CDR1 is SGHRS and CDR2 is YFSETQ. The CDR3 runs 14 residues. V was cut by 2 bases and J by 2 bases, with 9 bases left in between. The CDR3 DNA follows: TGCGCCAGCAGCTTCGACCTTATCACAGATACGCAGTATTTT. It encodes CASSFDLITDTQYF.

J is TRBJ2-5 and V is TRBV28; TRBD2 matches at 8 bases. The V segment lost 4 bases and the J segment 5 bases; nucleotides outside the gene matches: 3. Germline CDR1 reads MDHEN; CDR2 reads SYDVKM. This CDR3 region has 13 residues. The CDR3 DNA reads TGTGCCAGCAGTTCGGGGACTAGTGAGACCCAGTACTTC. Amino acids: CASSSGTSETQYF.

This rearrangement joins TRBV4-3 to TRBJ1-4; 9 bases align to TRBD1. Germline V CDR1 and CDR2: LGHNA, YSLEER. The CDR3 consists of 15 residues. V was clipped by 3 bases and J by 5 bases; unmatched bases: 4. CDR3 sequence: CASSQTGGTNEKLFF. As DNA, the CDR3 is TGCGCCAGCAGCCAGACAGGGGGGACGAATGAAAAACTGTTTTTT.

This clonotype occurred a few times. The V gene is TRBV2, the J gene TRBJ2-7; D is undetermined. Germline CDR1 SNHLY, CDR2 FYNNEI. The CDR3 runs to 12 residues. V lost 7 bases and J 0 bases, leaving 7 bases between the germline ends. The CDR3 DNA is TGTGCCAGCAACCAACCCTCCTACGAGCAGTACTTC. The encoded protein is CASNQPSYEQYF.